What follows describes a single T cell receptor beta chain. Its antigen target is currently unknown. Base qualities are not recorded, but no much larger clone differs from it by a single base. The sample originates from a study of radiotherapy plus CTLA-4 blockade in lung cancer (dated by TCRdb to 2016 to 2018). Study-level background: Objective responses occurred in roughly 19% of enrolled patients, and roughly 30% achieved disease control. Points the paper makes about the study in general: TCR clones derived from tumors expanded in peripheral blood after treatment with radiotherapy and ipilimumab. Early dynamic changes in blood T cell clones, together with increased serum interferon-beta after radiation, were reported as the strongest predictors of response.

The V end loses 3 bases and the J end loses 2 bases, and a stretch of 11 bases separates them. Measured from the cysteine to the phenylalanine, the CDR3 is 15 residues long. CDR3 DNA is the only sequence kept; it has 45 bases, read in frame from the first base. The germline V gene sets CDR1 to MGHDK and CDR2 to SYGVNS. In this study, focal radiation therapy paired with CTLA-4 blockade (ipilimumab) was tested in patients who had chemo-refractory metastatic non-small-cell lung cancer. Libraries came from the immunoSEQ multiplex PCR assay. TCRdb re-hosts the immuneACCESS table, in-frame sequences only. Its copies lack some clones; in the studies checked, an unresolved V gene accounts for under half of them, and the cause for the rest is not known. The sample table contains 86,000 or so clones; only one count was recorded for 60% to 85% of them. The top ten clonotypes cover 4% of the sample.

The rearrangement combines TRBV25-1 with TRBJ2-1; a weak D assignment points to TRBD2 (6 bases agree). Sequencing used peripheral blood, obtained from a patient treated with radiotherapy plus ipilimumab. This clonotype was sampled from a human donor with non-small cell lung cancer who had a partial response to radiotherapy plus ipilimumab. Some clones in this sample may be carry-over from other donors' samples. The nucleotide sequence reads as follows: TGTGCCAGCAGTGAGGGTAGCGGTACCTACAATGAGCAGTTCTTC. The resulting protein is CASSEGSGTYNEQFF.